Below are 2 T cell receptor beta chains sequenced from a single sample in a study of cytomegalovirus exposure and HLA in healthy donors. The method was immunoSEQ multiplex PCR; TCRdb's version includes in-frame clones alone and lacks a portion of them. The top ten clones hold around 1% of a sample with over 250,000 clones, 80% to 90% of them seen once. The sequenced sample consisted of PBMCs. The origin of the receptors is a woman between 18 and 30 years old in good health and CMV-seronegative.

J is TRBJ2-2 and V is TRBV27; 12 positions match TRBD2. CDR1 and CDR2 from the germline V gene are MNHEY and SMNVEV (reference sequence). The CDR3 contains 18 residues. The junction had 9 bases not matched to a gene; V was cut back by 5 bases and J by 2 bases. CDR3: CASSPTTSGRKNTGELFF. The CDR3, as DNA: TGTGCCAGCAGTCCCACGACTAGCGGGAGAAAAAACACCGGGGAGCTGTTTTTT.

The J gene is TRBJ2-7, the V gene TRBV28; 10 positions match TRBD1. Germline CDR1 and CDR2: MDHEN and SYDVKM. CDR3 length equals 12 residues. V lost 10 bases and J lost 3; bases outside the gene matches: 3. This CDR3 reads CATRDRGYEQYF. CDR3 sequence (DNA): TGTGCCACCCGGGACAGGGGCTACGAGCAGTACTTC. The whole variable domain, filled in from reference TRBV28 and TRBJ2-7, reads DVKVTQSSRYLVKRTGEKVFLECVQDMDHENMFWYRQDPGLGLRLIYFSYDVKMKEKGDIPEGYSVSREKKERFSLILESASTNQTSMYLCATRDRGYEQYFGPGTRLTVT.